These 2 T cell receptor beta chains share one sample of origin, sequenced in a study of blood T cell repertoires in COVID-19 (dated by TCRdb to the early 2020s). Libraries were made using the immunoSEQ multiplex PCR assay. TCRdb provides this immuneACCESS table in a form limited to in-frame rearrangements. Some clones are lacking; in checked studies, under half of them reflect an unresolved V gene, and why the rest are absent is not known. The sample table lists about 160,000 clones, about nine tenths of them with a count of one. Of the sample, about 4% is held by the ten largest clones. The sequenced sample consisted of peripheral blood. These TCRs come from a woman in her sixties with active or convalescent COVID-19.

This clone was seen just once. This CDR3 is also generated by other DNA sequences in the sample. The chain is built from TRBV9 and TRBJ1-1, with no clear D. V was cut by 0 bases and J by 0 bases, with 9 bases left in between. The CDR3 length is 15 residues. Germline CDR1 reads SGDLS; CDR2 reads YYNGEE. This CDR3 is CASSVGRDMNTEAFF. In DNA, the CDR3 is TGTGCCAGCAGCGTAGGTCGGGATATGAACACTGAAGCTTTCTTT.

This chain uses TRBV15 with TRBJ2-2; D is ambiguous. Germline CDR1 is LNHNV and CDR2 is YYDKDF (reference sequence). V lost 3 bases, J lost 3 bases, and 5 bases lay in between. This CDR3 has 13 residues. The CDR3 DNA follows: TGTGCCACCAGCAGTAGATACACCGGGGAGCTGTTTTTT. Translation: CATSSRYTGELFF. Together with reference TRBV15 and TRBJ2-2, the CDR3 gives the full variable domain: DAMVIQNPRYQVTQFGKPVTLSCSQTLNHNVMYWYQQKSSQAPKLLFHYYDKDFNNEADTPDNFQSRRPNTSFCFLDIRSPGLGDTAMYLCATSSRYTGELFFGEGSRLTVL.